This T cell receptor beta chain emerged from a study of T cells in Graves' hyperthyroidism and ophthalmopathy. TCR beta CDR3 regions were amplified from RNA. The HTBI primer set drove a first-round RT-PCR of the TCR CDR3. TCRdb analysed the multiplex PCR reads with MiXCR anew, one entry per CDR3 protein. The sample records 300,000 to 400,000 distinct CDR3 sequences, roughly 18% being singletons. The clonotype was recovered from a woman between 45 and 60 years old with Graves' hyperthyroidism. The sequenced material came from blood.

The CDR3 bases are TGCAGTGCTAATAGCTTCAATGAGCAGTTCTTC. This translates into CSANSFNEQFF. The rearrangement joins TRBV20-1 to TRBJ2-1; D remains unclear. CDR1 DFQATT and CDR2 SNEGSKA come from the germline V gene (reference sequence). The CDR3 consists of 11 residues. V lost 4 bases and J 6 bases, leaving 7 bases between the germline ends.